Only a few counts were recorded for the clone carrying this TCR beta chain. Its antigen is as yet unknown. CDR3 length: 16 amino acids. Losses at the gene ends were 1 base for V and 7 bases for J; bases not matched to a gene: 4. Looked up from germline, CDR1 is SGHTA and CDR2 is FQGNSA. TCRdb ran MiXCR on the RT-PCR reads and lists one entry per CDR3 protein. The sample lists roughly 570,000 distinct CDR3 sequences; 12% to 15% were seen once. This sample stems from a study of response to subunit inactivated influenza vaccine. Whole-study results and caveats: New T cells are recruited in small numbers by each seasonal influenza vaccination, according to the authors' suggestion.

The chain joins TRBV7-2 to TRBJ1-4; 12 nucleotides align to TRBD1. Sequencing used PBMCs from blood, obtained 12 days after vaccination. This receptor was obtained from a man in his fifties who received an inactivated influenza vaccine. The CDR3 region has the DNA TGTGCCAGCAGCTTAGTTGGGACAGGGGGCTCTGAAAAACTGTTTTTT. This codes for CASSLVGTGGSEKLFF.